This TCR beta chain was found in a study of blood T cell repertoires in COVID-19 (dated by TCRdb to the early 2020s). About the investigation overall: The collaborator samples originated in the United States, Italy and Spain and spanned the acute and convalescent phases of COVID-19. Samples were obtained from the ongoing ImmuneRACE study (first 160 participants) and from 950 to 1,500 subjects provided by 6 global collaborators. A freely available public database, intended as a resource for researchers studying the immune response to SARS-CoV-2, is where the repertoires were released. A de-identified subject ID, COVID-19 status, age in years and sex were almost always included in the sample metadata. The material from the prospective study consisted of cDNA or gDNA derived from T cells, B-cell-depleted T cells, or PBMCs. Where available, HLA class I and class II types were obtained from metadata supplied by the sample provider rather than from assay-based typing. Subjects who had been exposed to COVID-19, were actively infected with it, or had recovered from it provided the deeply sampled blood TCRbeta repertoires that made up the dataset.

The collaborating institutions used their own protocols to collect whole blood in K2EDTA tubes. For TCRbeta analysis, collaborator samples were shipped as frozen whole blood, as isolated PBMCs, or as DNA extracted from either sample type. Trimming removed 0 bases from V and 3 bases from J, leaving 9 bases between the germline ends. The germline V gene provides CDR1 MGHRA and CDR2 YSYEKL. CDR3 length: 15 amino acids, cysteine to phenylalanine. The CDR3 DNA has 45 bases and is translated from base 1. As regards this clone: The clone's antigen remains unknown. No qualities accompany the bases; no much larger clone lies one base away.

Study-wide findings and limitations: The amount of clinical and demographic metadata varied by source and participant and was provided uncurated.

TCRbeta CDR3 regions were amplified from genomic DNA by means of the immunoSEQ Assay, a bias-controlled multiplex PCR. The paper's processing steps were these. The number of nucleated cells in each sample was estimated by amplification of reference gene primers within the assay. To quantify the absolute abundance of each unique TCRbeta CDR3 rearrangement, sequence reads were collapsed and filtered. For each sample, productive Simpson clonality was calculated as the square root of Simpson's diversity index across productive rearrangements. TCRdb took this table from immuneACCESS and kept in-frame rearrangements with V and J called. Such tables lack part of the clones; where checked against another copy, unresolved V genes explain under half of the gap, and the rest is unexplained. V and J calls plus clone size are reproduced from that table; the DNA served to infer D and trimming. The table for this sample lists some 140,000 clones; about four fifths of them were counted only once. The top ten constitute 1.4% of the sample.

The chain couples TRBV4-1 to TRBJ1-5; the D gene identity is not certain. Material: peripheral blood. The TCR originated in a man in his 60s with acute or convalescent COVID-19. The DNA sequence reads TGCGCCAGCAGCCAAGATCGAGTTGACAATCAGCCCCAGCATTTT. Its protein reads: CASSQDRVDNQPQHF.